The 16 T cell receptor beta chains below come from one sample, sequenced in a study of CD8 T cells in ankylosing spondylitis. The study's findings and limits: Ankylosing spondylitis blood appeared to carry a characteristic TCR beta motif of seven to nine highly homologous variants.

A single record per CDR3 protein comes from TCRdb applying MiXCR to the 5' RACE reads. The profile covers roughly 90,000 distinct CDR3 sequences, with just under 9% appearing a single time and over 25% taken by the ten largest. These TCRs' antigens remain unknown. The material sequenced was blood, either unsorted or a sorted T cell fraction (not recorded which). The receptors shown here come from a male donor with ankylosing spondylitis.

This clonotype occurred many times. The chain couples TRBV20-1 to TRBJ1-2; no definite D call. The CDR3 is 14 residues long. From germline, CDR1 is DFQATT and CDR2 SNEGSKA (reference sequence). V was clipped by 0 bases and J by 2 bases, with 10 bases between them. The CDR3 region is CSAREKGLNYGYTF. The CDR3 DNA reads as TGCAGTGCTAGAGAAAAGGGTTTAAACTATGGCTACACCTTC.

This clonotype is hyperexpanded by share. The genes are TRBV14 and TRBJ1-1, with D unresolved. V gave up 4 bases and J gave up 11 bases, with 14 bases separating them. The germline CDR1 and CDR2 sequences are SGHDN and FVKESK. This CDR3 comprises 12 residues. The CDR3 is CASSPHRQRAFF. The CDR3 nucleotides read TGTGCCAGCAGCCCCCACCGCCAACGGGCTTTCTTT. Together with reference TRBV14 and TRBJ1-1, the CDR3 gives the full variable domain: EAGVTQFPSHSVIEKGQTVTLRCDPISGHDNLYWYRRVMGKEIKFLLHFVKESKQDESGMPNNRFLAERTGGTYSTLKVQPAELEDSGVYFCASSPHRQRAFFGQGTRLTVV.

This clonotype was detected a few times. The J gene is TRBJ2-1, the V gene TRBV20-1; D is undetermined. V was trimmed by 4 bases and J by 2 bases, leaving 12 bases between them. Looked up from germline, CDR1 is DFQATT and CDR2 is SNEGSKA (reference sequence). The CDR3 loop spans 14 amino acids. This CDR3 reads CSATDHLAYNEQFF. In DNA form, the CDR3 reads TGCAGTGCTACGGACCACCTTGCCTACAATGAGCAGTTCTTC.

This clonotype was seen more than once but under ten times. The genes are TRBV5-1 and TRBJ2-1, with 11 bases that match TRBD2. V lost 1 base to trimming and J lost 6 bases; unmatched junction nucleotides: 15. This CDR3 spans 19 amino acids. Germline assignment: CDR1 SGHRS and CDR2 YFSETQ. CDR3 amino acids: CASSLNRGTSGSPFNEQFF. As DNA, the CDR3 is TGCGCCAGCAGCTTGAACAGGGGAACTAGCGGGAGCCCTTTCAATGAGCAGTTCTTC.

This clonotype was detected only a few times. The CDR3 region has the DNA TGTGCCAGCAGGACGGGGAAGGATACGCAGTATTTT. Its protein is CASRTGKDTQYF. This sequence joins TRBV27 and TRBJ2-3; D might be TRBD2 (5 bases). Germline V gives CDR1 MNHEY, CDR2 SMNVEV (reference sequence). CDR3 size: 12 residues. V was cut by 6 bases and J by 6 bases, with 10 bases left in between.

This chain links TRBV27 with TRBJ2-6; D call uncertain. Looked up from germline, CDR1 is MNHEY and CDR2 is SMNVEV (reference sequence). V lost 4 bases, J lost 4 bases, and 20 bases lay in between. The CDR3 runs 18 residues. The CDR3 spells CASSWADISKAGANVLTF. Written as DNA, the CDR3 is TGTGCCAGCAGTTGGGCAGACATCTCGAAAGCGGGGGCCAACGTCCTGACTTTC.

The CDR3 loop reads CASSLEDGNTGELFF. DNA of the CDR3: TGTGCCAGCAGCTTAGAGGATGGAAACACCGGGGAGCTGTTTTTT. The rearrangement uses TRBV13 and TRBJ2-2; D not resolved. The ends were cut back, 1 base at V and 2 bases at J, with 8 bases in the middle. CDR3 length equals 15 residues. Germline V gene lookup returns CDR1 PRHDT and CDR2 FYEKMQ (reference sequence). The full variable domain, with the rest looked up from reference TRBV13 and TRBJ2-2, is AAGVIQSPRHLIKEKRETATLKCYPIPRHDTVYWYQQGPGQDPQFLISFYEKMQSDKGSIPDRFSAQQFSDYHSELNMSSLELGDSALYFCASSLEDGNTGELFFGEGSRLTVL.

In this sample, this clonotype turned up a few times. The chain combines TRBV10-3 with TRBJ2-7; possible D gene TRBD2, 7 bases. Germline V gives CDR1 ENHRY, CDR2 SYGVKD. The ends were cut back, 3 bases at V and 7 bases at J, with 19 bases in the middle. The CDR3 loop spans 15 amino acids. For the CDR3, the DNA is TGTGCCATCAGTGAAGGGAGGGGGAATCGGCGGGAGCAGTACGTC. This codes for CAISEGRGNRREQYV.

The sample holds a few counts of this clonotype. The genes are TRBV24-1 and TRBJ2-2, with a possible D match to TRBD2 (6 bases). The germline CDR1 and CDR2 sequences are KGHDR and SFDVKD. Trimming removed 4 bases from V and 1 base from J, with 6 bases in between. The CDR3 covers 14 residues. This CDR3 is CATSEAGNTGELFF. CDR3 sequence (DNA): TGTGCCACCAGTGAAGCGGGGAACACCGGGGAGCTGTTTTTT.

This clonotype has a count of ten or more. V is TRBV5-1 and J is TRBJ1-5; no clear D. The CDR3 contains 15 residues. The V gene lost 0 bases and the J gene lost 5 bases, with 12 bases spanning the gap. The germline V gene has CDR1 SGHRS and CDR2 YFSETQ. The CDR3 DNA reads as TGCGCCAGCAGCTTGGAGGGTGGCACTTATCAGCCCCAGCATTTT. It encodes CASSLEGGTYQPQHF.

This clonotype was recorded at least ten times. J is TRBJ1-3 and V is TRBV7-9; D not certain. Trimming pared 1 base from V and 8 bases from J, leaving 6 bases between. CDR1 SEHNR and CDR2 FQNEAQ come from the germline V gene (reference sequence). This CDR3 is built from 12 residues. The CDR3 DNA is TGTGCCAGCAGCTTAGATCTCGACACCATATATTTT. Translating gives CASSLDLDTIYF.

This clonotype was detected ten times or more. This chain joins TRBV30 and TRBJ2-7; 9 positions match TRBD2. J gave up 2 bases and V 4 bases, and 3 bases lay outside the gene matches. This CDR3 spans 13 amino acids. Germline CDR1 is GTSNPN and CDR2 is SVGIG (reference sequence). The CDR3 reads CAWTGLATYEQYF. CDR3 coding DNA: TGTGCCTGGACCGGACTAGCGACCTACGAGCAGTACTTC.

CDR3 loop: CASSLLAGGYTQYF. In DNA, the CDR3 is TGTGCCAGCAGCTTACTAGCGGGAGGGTATACGCAGTATTTT. The chain joins TRBV7-2 to TRBJ2-3, with 12 positions matching TRBD2. Germline-derived CDR1 and CDR2 are SGHTA and FQGNSA. The trim removed 2 bases at V and 7 bases at J, leaving 1 base unmatched. The CDR3 is 14 residues long.

This clonotype was seen only a few times. The CDR3 bases are TGTGCCAGCAGCTCCGAGGTGGCAGGGGGCAGGCAGCCCCAGCATTTT. The encoded protein is CASSSEVAGGRQPQHF. The genes are TRBV7-9 and TRBJ1-5, with TRBD1 identical over 8 bases. The CDR3 has 16 amino acids. Germline V gene sequence: CDR1 SEHNR, CDR2 FQNEAQ (reference sequence). The junction had 12 bases not matched to a gene; V was cut back by 4 bases and J by 7 bases.

This rearrangement joins TRBV7-2 to TRBJ2-5; 7 bases line up with TRBD1. The CDR3 covers 14 residues. The V gene end was trimmed by 5 bases and the J gene end by 1 base; junction bases not matched to a gene: 4. The germline V gene encodes CDR1 SGHTA and CDR2 FQGNSA. DNA for the CDR3: TGTGCCAGCAGCGGGGGACAGCCCCAAGAGACCCAGTACTTC. Encoded protein: CASSGGQPQETQYF.

The V and J genes are TRBV12-3 or TRBV12-4 and TRBJ2-2; 9 bases align to TRBD2. The CDR3 consists of 16 residues. J was trimmed by 6 bases and V by 5 bases; bases with no gene match: 10. The CDR3: CASSRGAGGGAGELFF. For the CDR3, the DNA is TGTGCCAGCAGTAGGGGAGCAGGCGGGGGGGCCGGGGAGCTGTTTTTT.